The present TCR beta chain was sequenced within a study of immune characteristics of hereditary and idiopathic chronic pancreatitis. Study-wide context: Local immune cells and TCRbeta repertoires in the pancreas were profiled in this study for hereditary and idiopathic chronic pancreatitis, with control organ donor pancreases used for comparison. Minimal in vitro experimental manipulation of pancreas-infiltrating T cells was the reason the gDNA-based approach was selected. In total, 5 control pancreases, roughly seven hereditary chronic pancreatitis pancreases and roughly six idiopathic chronic pancreatitis pancreases underwent TCRbeta sequencing.

Receptor amplification or capture employed the immunoSEQ multiplex PCR assay. The TCRbeta CDR3 region and adjacent sequences were amplified and sequenced from pancreatic genomic DNA. The study's processing was this. Productive clonality and productive rearrangement counts were measured along with repertoire diversity, which was expressed as a mean normalized Shannon-Wiener index. Control and chronic pancreatitis repertoire metrics were compared with the nonparametric Mann-Whitney U test. A clonotype counted as shared when its CDR3beta sequence had identical amino acid composition and length across subjects. The table comes from immuneACCESS by way of TCRdb, which keeps in-frame sequences with V and J called. Part of the clones is missing from these tables; in studies checked, under half for an unresolved V gene and the rest for unknown reasons. V, J and clone size derive from that table, while D and trimming were established from the DNA sequence. The sample table shows about 14,000 clones, and roughly 70% are seen once. Approximately 15% of the sample is taken by the ten largest.

Points on this clone: Its antigen remains unidentified. The input lacks base qualities; no much larger clone sits a single base away.

V lost 6 bases and J lost 2 bases, and the count of bases not matched to a germline gene is 4. The CDR3, from cysteine to phenylalanine, totals 15 residues. Of all the DNA, just the CDR3 is kept, 45 bases in frame from base 1. The germline V gene yields SNHLY for CDR1 and FYNNEI for CDR2. Paper-wide results and their limitations: Because patient tissue could be obtained only at the time of TPIAT, immune findings may have been influenced by differences in disease duration. Hereditary and idiopathic chronic pancreatitis differed in Vbeta-Jbeta gene family usage, including TRBV10, TRBV19, TRBV23 and TRBV5. Compared with controls, both chronic pancreatitis groups had significantly higher TCRbeta repertoire diversity and lower clonality. Among around 12 chronic pancreatitis patients, a positive correlation was found between numbers of productive TCR rearrangements and disease severity scores. Chronic pancreatitis caused by alcohol use was excluded from the study.

Chronic pancreatitis pancreas tissue came from patients undergoing total pancreatectomy with islet autotransplantation (TPIAT). The chronic pancreatitis patients who were included had no known history of diabetes. For TCRbeta sequencing, genomic DNA was extracted directly from bulk pancreas tissue, without T cell sorting. At two US centers, pancreas tissues from patients and organ donors were collected on a consecutive basis. Source material: pancreas tissue with hereditary chronic pancreatitis. The V and J genes are TRBV2 and TRBJ1-6; 7 junctional bases match TRBD1. This clonotype was sampled from a human donor with chronic pancreatitis. The CDR3 has the sequence CASREGQTYNSPLHF. The sequenced DNA is TGTGCCAGCAGGGAGGGACAGACCTATAATTCACCCCTCCACTTT.